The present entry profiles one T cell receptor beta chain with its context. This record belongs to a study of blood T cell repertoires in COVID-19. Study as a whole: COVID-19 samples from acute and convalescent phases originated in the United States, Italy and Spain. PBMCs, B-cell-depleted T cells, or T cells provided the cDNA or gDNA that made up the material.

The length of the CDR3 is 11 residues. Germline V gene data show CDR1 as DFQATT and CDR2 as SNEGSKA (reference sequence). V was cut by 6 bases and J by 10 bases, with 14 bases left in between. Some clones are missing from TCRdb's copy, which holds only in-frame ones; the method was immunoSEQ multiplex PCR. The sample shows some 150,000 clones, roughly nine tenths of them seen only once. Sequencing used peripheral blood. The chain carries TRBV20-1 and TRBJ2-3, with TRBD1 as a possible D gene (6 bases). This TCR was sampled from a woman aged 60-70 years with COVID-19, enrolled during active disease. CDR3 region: CSANQGPSQYF. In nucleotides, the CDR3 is TGCAGTGCAAACCAGGGGCCCTCGCAGTATTTT.